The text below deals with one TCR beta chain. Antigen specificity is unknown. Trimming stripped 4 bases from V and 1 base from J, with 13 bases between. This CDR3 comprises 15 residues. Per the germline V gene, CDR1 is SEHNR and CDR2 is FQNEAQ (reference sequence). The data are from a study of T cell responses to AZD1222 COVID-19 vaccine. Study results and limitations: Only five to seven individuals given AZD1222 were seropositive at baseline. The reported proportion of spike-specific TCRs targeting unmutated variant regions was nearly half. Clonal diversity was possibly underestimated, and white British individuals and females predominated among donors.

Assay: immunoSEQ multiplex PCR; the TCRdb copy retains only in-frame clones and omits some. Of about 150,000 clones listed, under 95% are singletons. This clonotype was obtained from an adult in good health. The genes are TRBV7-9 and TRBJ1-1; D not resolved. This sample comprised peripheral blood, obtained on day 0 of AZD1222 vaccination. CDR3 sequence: CASSSPLQRNTEAFF. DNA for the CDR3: TGTGCCAGCAGCTCCCCTCTACAAAGGAACACTGAAGCTTTCTTT.